The 2 T cell receptor beta chains presented below share a single source sample, sequenced in a study of PD-1 blockade in classical Hodgkin lymphoma. Time point: cycle 4 day 1 (C4D1), after 5 to 7 weeks of nivolumab. Each and every patient relapsed after autologous stem cell transplantation, and patients got differing brentuximab vedotin exposure. Profiled with immunoSEQ multiplex PCR; TCRdb holds only in-frame clones, not every one. Of tens of thousands of clones in the sample, about 92% were seen once. The sample was peripheral blood mononuclear cells (PBMCs), taken before the fourth cycle of nivolumab. These receptor sequences come from a human donor with classical Hodgkin lymphoma.

J is TRBJ2-1 and V is TRBV20-1; tentatively, D is TRBD1 (5 bases). V was pared by 3 bases and J by 7 bases, with 7 bases between. The CDR3 sequence is 11 residues long. CDR1 DFQATT and CDR2 SNEGSKA come from the germline V gene (reference sequence). This CDR3 reads CSASQGNEQFF. The DNA of the CDR3 is TGCAGTGCTAGCCAGGGAAATGAGCAGTTCTTC.

The gene calls are TRBV5-4 and TRBJ2-5; TRBD2 agrees at 16 bases. CDR1 and CDR2 (germline): SGHNT, YYREEE (reference sequence). The J segment lost 5 bases and the V segment lost 2 bases, leaving 6 bases of the junction unmatched. The CDR3 runs to 17 residues. The chain's CDR3 is CASSLGLGLAGGETQYF. Here the CDR3 DNA reads TGTGCCAGCAGCTTAGGGCTGGGACTAGCGGGAGGGGAGACCCAGTACTTC.